The T cell receptor (beta chain) under discussion was sequenced for a study of OX40 agonist ivuxolimab in advanced cancers. Study-level background: One hepatocellular carcinoma and two cutaneous melanoma patients partially responded. Broader study findings: In CD8+ T cells, expanded clones were on average more numerous than in CD4+. Blood T cells, both CD4+ and CD8+, expanded clonally by week 6 at 0.1 to 3.0 mg/kg. Among expanded peripheral T cells, antigen specificity went undetermined.

This table comes from immunoSEQ multiplex PCR, and its TCRdb copy is limited to in-frame clones, with some not included. The sample lists 60,000 to 70,000 clones, 75% to 85% occurring once. Remarks on this clone: The antigen is undetermined.

This CDR3 has 15 amino acids. Trimming left V 7 bases short and J 1 base short, with 11 bases between. Germline-derived CDR1 and CDR2 are MNHEY and SVGAGI. Material: CD4+ or CD8+ T cells sorted from blood, obtained in a trial of the OX40 agonist ivuxolimab. This TCR derives from an adult with an advanced solid tumor such as melanoma, head and neck, liver or kidney cancer. The V gene is TRBV6-5, the J gene TRBJ2-6; D gene uncertain. The CDR3 region has the DNA TGTGCCAGCAACACCTTAGGATCTGGGGCCAACGTCCTGACTTTC. Its protein is CASNTLGSGANVLTF.